These 25 T cell receptor beta chains were all obtained from the same sample, sequenced in a study of OX40 agonist ivuxolimab in advanced cancers. Repertoires were generated with immunoSEQ multiplex PCR, while TCRdb's copy carries only in-frame clones and drops some. The sample records tens of thousands of clones, roughly 90% being singletons. Sequencing was performed on CD4+ or CD8+ T cells sorted from blood, taken in a trial of the OX40 agonist ivuxolimab. The receptors here all came from an adult with an advanced solid tumor such as melanoma, head and neck, liver or kidney cancer.

The chain is built from TRBV18 and TRBJ2-7; the D is unclear. The CDR3 contains 12 residues. Germline V gives CDR1 KGHSH, CDR2 LQKENI. The ends were cut back, 3 bases at V and 5 bases at J, with 8 bases in the middle. The CDR3 DNA follows: TGTGCCAGCTCACCTTTGGGCCACGAGCAGTACTTC. Protein product: CASSPLGHEQYF.

This chain uses TRBV30 with TRBJ1-1, with D perhaps matching TRBD1 (6 bases). In germline, CDR1 is GTSNPN, CDR2 SVGIG (reference sequence). The germline V and J ends were trimmed by 7 bases and 5 bases, with 14 bases remaining between them. The CDR3 spans 12 residues. The CDR3 is CAFWDTRTEAFF. CDR3 coding DNA: TGTGCCTTTTGGGACACGCGGACTGAAGCTTTCTTT.

V and J are TRBV14 and TRBJ2-3; maybe TRBD2 (7 bases). The germline V and J ends were trimmed by 4 bases and 3 bases, with 14 bases remaining between them. There are 15 residues in the CDR3. The germline V gene has CDR1 SGHDN and CDR2 FVKESK. The CDR3, as DNA: TGTGCCAGCAGCCCGAGGGGGGGGAGAACAGATACGCAGTATTTT. This translates into CASSPRGGRTDTQYF. Combining the CDR3 with reference TRBV14 and TRBJ2-3 gives the whole variable domain EAGVTQFPSHSVIEKGQTVTLRCDPISGHDNLYWYRRVMGKEIKFLLHFVKESKQDESGMPNNRFLAERTGGTYSTLKVQPAELEDSGVYFCASSPRGGRTDTQYFGPGTRLTVL.

Points on this clone: The same CDR3 also results from other DNA sequences found in this sample. The gene calls are TRBV6-1 and TRBJ1-2, with D uncertain. This CDR3 spans 13 amino acids. Trimming took off 2 bases at V and 2 bases at J, with 6 bases between the two ends. Germline loops: CDR1 MNHNS, CDR2 SASEGT. The CDR3 DNA follows: TGTGCCAGCAGTGAACAGCCAAACTATGGCTACACCTTC. This sequence encodes CASSEQPNYGYTF.

The sample holds one count of this clone. This chain joins TRBV29-1 and TRBJ2-5; D is perhaps TRBD1 or TRBD2 (5 bases each). This CDR3 has 13 amino acids. Germline V gene sequence: CDR1 SQVTM, CDR2 ANQGSEA. V lost 1 base to trimming and J lost 5 bases, with 11 bases between them. The CDR3 here is CSVEGGIRETQYF. CDR3 bases: TGCAGCGTTGAAGGGGGGATACGGGAGACCCAGTACTTC. Full variable domain (remainder filled in from reference TRBV29-1 and TRBJ2-5): SAVISQKPSRDICQRGTSLTIQCQVDSQVTMMFWYRQQPGQSLTLIATANQGSEATYESGFVIDKFPISRPNLTFSTLTVSNMSPEDSSIYLCSVEGGIRETQYFGPGTRLLVL.

The chain has TRBV5-6 and TRBJ2-7, with 7 positions matching TRBD2. The CDR3 sequence is 15 residues long. V dropped 2 bases and J dropped 3; count of bases not matched to a gene: 8. Germline CDR1 SGHDT, CDR2 YYEEEE. The CDR3 DNA reads TGTGCCAGCAGCTTCCGCCCTAGCGGCGGCTACGAGCAGTACTTC. Translating it yields CASSFRPSGGYEQYF.

The chain employs TRBV5-1 and TRBJ2-2; weak D call: TRBD2 (6 bases). Germline-derived CDR1 and CDR2 are SGHRS and YFSETQ. The CDR3 is 14 amino acids. V lost 4 bases to trimming and J lost 7 bases, with 14 bases between them. CDR3 residues: CASSHSVGGGELFF. The DNA of the CDR3 is TGCGCCAGCAGCCATTCCGTGGGGGGCGGGGAGCTGTTTTTT.

About this clone itself: Other nucleotide sequences in the sample specify the same CDR3. The CDR3 loop is CASSEMVTPYSNQPQHF. The CDR3 coding sequence is TGTGCCAGCAGTGAAATGGTGACACCGTATAGCAATCAGCCCCAGCATTTT. The chain uses TRBV6-1 and TRBJ1-5, with D unresolved. The V gene lost 2 bases and the J gene lost 0 bases, with 14 bases spanning the gap. The CDR3 sequence is 17 residues long. Germline lookup yields CDR1 MNHNS and CDR2 SASEGT.

J is TRBJ2-3 and V is TRBV7-8; 13 bases are a match to TRBD2. With 5 bases clipped from V and 2 bases from J, the junction kept 22 bases outside the gene matches. The germline V gene has CDR1 SGHVS and CDR2 FQNEAQ. This CDR3 has 22 amino acids. The CDR3 here is CASSTYTRTSGGLELFTDTQYF. The CDR3 DNA reads as TGTGCCAGCAGCACCTATACAAGGACTAGCGGGGGACTCGAACTCTTCACAGATACGCAGTATTTT.

The chain couples TRBV29-1 to TRBJ1-2, with no clear D. The CDR3 is 9 amino acids. Germline lookup yields CDR1 SQVTM and CDR2 ANQGSEA. Trimming shortened V by 3 bases and J by 7 bases, and 3 bases separated the two germline ends. CDR3 residues: CSVDSGYTF. The DNA for the CDR3 is TGCAGCGTTGATAGTGGCTACACCTTC.

The DNA of the CDR3 is TGTGCCAGCAGCCAAACGTCAGGGGTGGCTGCTAGGCAGTACTTC. Protein product: CASSQTSGVAARQYF. This chain connects TRBV14 to TRBJ2-7; the D gene is possibly TRBD1 (6 bases). This CDR3 is 15 amino acids long. Germline V gene data show CDR1 as SGHDN and CDR2 as FVKESK. Between the trimmed V and J ends, which lost 2 bases and 9 bases, there was a span of 20 bases. Using reference TRBV14 and TRBJ2-7 for the parts outside the CDR3, the full variable domain is EAGVTQFPSHSVIEKGQTVTLRCDPISGHDNLYWYRRVMGKEIKFLLHFVKESKQDESGMPNNRFLAERTGGTYSTLKVQPAELEDSGVYFCASSQTSGVAARQYFGPGTRLTVT.

The chain carries TRBV7-9 and TRBJ1-5, with D possibly matching TRBD1 (5 bases). Germline CDR1 reads SEHNR; CDR2 reads FQNEAQ (reference sequence). Trimming stripped 6 bases from V and 7 bases from J, with 13 bases between. The CDR3 length is 13 residues. In nucleotides, the CDR3 is TGTGCCAGCAGGTCGGGCGGGACGCAGCCCCAGCATTTT. Translated: CASRSGGTQPQHF.

The gene calls are TRBV10-2 and TRBJ1-2, with no clear D. V was cut by 6 bases and J by 2 bases, with 7 bases left in between. This CDR3 spans 12 amino acids. Germline CDR1 reads WSHSY; CDR2 reads SAAADI. In DNA form, the CDR3 reads TGCGCCAGCAGCGAAGACAACTATGGCTACACCTTC. As protein: CASSEDNYGYTF.

The chain joins TRBV6-5 to TRBJ2-7, with D maybe TRBD1 (5 bases). This CDR3 has 13 amino acids. V was clipped by 6 bases and J by 2 bases, with 11 bases between them. Germline CDR1 is MNHEY and CDR2 is SVGAGI. This CDR3 reads CASSRVQAYEQYF. The CDR3 region has the DNA TGTGCCAGCAGCAGGGTCCAGGCCTACGAGCAGTACTTC.

The chain is built from TRBV19 and TRBJ1-6, with D unclear. Germline V gives CDR1 LNHDA, CDR2 SQIVND (reference sequence). The CDR3 totals 14 residues. With 8 bases removed from V and 2 bases from J, the gap between germline ends came to 10 bases. CDR3 nucleotides: TGTGCCAGTCAGCACAGCGCCTATAATTCACCCCTCCACTTT. Translated, it gives CASQHSAYNSPLHF.

CDR3 loop: CASSRLGETQYF. The CDR3, as DNA: TGTGCCAGCAGCCGACTGGGAGAGACCCAGTACTTC. This chain uses TRBV6-5 with TRBJ2-5; D not certain. Trimming took 6 bases from V and 4 from J, leaving 9 bases between them. The CDR3 is 12 amino acids. CDR1 is MNHEY and CDR2 is SVGAGI in the germline V gene.

CDR3: CASSPPNRLDNEQFF. The CDR3 DNA reads as TGTGCCAGCTCACCACCGAACCGCCTGGACAATGAGCAGTTCTTC. The rearrangement joins TRBV18 to TRBJ2-1; D ambiguous. The V and J ends lost 0 bases and 5 bases respectively, with 11 bases between them. The CDR3 is 15 residues long. In germline, CDR1 is KGHSH, CDR2 LQKENI.

The chain carries TRBV7-3 and TRBJ2-1, with TRBD1 identical over 8 bases. Trimming removed 5 bases from V and 10 bases from J; junction bases left unmatched: 10. The CDR3 is 14 residues long. Germline CDR1 reads SGHTA; CDR2 reads FQGTGA. CDR3 sequence: CASSPSVTGAEQFF. The CDR3 nucleotides read TGTGCCAGCAGCCCCAGCGTGACAGGGGCAGAGCAGTTCTTC.

V usage is TRBV29-1 and J usage is TRBJ2-1, with D uncertain. CDR3 length: 11 amino acids. CDR1 and CDR2 from the germline V gene are SQVTM and ANQGSEA. V gave up 6 bases and J gave up 5 bases, with 8 bases separating them. Written as DNA, the CDR3 is TGCAGCGTAGATAGAAACAATGAGCAGTTCTTC. Its protein is CSVDRNNEQFF.

This clone was seen a single time. This chain connects TRBV10-3 to TRBJ2-2; D is possibly TRBD1 or TRBD2 (5 bases each). Between the trimmed V and J ends, which lost 6 bases and 2 bases, there was a span of 16 bases. Germline values: CDR1 ENHRY, CDR2 SYGVKD. There are 16 residues in the CDR3. In DNA form, the CDR3 reads TGTGCCATCAGCCCCCGGGACGCCCCTAACACCGGGGAGCTGTTTTTT. Translating it yields CAISPRDAPNTGELFF.

This chain joins TRBV2 and TRBJ1-5; TRBD1 matches at 7 bases. V lost 6 bases, J lost 2 bases, and 4 bases stayed unmatched. The CDR3 consists of 14 residues. Germline V gene data show CDR1 as SNHLY and CDR2 as FYNNEI. The CDR3 DNA follows: TGTGCCAGCAGAATAGACAGGGGCAATCAGCCCCAGCATTTT. Translation gives CASRIDRGNQPQHF.

The V call is TRBV4-1, the J call TRBJ2-1, with TRBD2 matching over 9 bases. The CDR3 is 16 residues long. CDR1 MGHRA and CDR2 YSYEKL come from the germline V gene. V lost 3 bases to trimming and J lost 3 bases; unmatched junction nucleotides: 6. The CDR3 DNA reads TGCGCCAGCAGCCAGAGCGGGAGGAGGCTCTACAATGAGCAGTTCTTC. The encoded protein is CASSQSGRRLYNEQFF.

This chain joins TRBV28 and TRBJ1-3, with D uncertain. The germline V gene has CDR1 MDHEN and CDR2 SYDVKM. V shed 3 bases and J shed 4 bases, with 4 bases lying between them. This CDR3 is built from 12 residues. The CDR3 coding sequence is TGTGCCAGCAGTTTCGGCGGAAACACCATATATTTT. This codes for CASSFGGNTIYF. The entire variable domain, with the rest obtained from reference TRBV28 and TRBJ1-3, is as follows: DVKVTQSSRYLVKRTGEKVFLECVQDMDHENMFWYRQDPGLGLRLIYFSYDVKMKEKGDIPEGYSVSREKKERFSLILESASTNQTSMYLCASSFGGNTIYFGEGSWLTVV.

V and J are TRBV12-5 and TRBJ2-2, with D perhaps TRBD1 or TRBD2 (5 bases each). The CDR3 extends over 12 amino acids. Germline CDR1 LGHNT, CDR2 FRNRAP. The V gene lost 6 bases and the J gene lost 7 bases, with 9 bases spanning the gap. CDR3: CASGRGVGELFF. The CDR3 nucleotides read TGTGCTAGTGGCAGAGGGGTCGGGGAGCTGTTTTTT. The variable domain in full, with the rest retrieved from reference TRBV12-5 and TRBJ2-2, is DARVTQTPRHKVTEMGQEVTMRCQPILGHNTVFWYRQTMMQGLELLAYFRNRAPLDDSGMPKDRFSAEMPDATLATLKIQPSEPRDSAVYFCASGRGVGELFFGEGSRLTVL.

In the case of this clone: The same CDR3 arises from other DNA sequences in this sample as well. V is TRBV18 and J is TRBJ2-1; D is unresolved. From germline, CDR1 is KGHSH and CDR2 LQKENI. The CDR3 runs to 13 residues. V was cut by 1 base and J by 5 bases, with 6 bases left in between. The CDR3 loop reads CASSPRKDNEQFF. The CDR3 bases are TGTGCCAGCTCACCACGGAAGGACAATGAGCAGTTCTTC.